This T cell receptor (beta chain) was identified in a study of early T cells in non-severe SARS-CoV-2 infection. Study context: The authors sequenced bulk RNA from unsorted whole blood, leaving chains unpaired.

This CDR3 contains 15 residues. CDR1 is DFQATT, CDR2 SNEGSKA, per germline (reference sequence). With V trimmed by 2 bases and J by 6 bases, 6 bases remained unmatched. Findings of the study overall: Using VDJdb, the matching emphasized anti-spike CD8 responses while missing private and CD4 specificities.

This clonotype was seen many times. Its cognate antigen is unknown. As part of library construction, unique molecular identifiers were attached to individual cDNA molecules. TCRdb passed the 5' RACE reads through MiXCR, listing each CDR3 protein once. The sample carries about 27,000 distinct CDR3 sequences, just over 4% recorded once. Sequencing was carried out using whole blood. The rearrangement joins TRBV20-1 to TRBJ2-2; 10 bases match TRBD1. The TCR originated in an adult who was a healthcare worker with PCR-confirmed SARS-CoV-2 infection or an uninfected control (not recorded which). The CDR3 region has the DNA TGCAGTGCTAGATCACGGACAGGGGGGTCCGGGGAGCTGTTTTTT. Translating it yields CSARSRTGGSGELFF.